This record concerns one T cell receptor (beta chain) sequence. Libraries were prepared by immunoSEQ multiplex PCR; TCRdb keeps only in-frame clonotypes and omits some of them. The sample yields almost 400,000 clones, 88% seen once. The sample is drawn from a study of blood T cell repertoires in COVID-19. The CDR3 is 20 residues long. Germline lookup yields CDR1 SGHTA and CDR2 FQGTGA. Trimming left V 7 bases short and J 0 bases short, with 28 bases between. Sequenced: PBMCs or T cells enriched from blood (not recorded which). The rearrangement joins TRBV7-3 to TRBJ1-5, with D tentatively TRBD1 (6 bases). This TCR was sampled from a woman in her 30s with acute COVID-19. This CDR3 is CASISGASRGGLYSNQPQHF. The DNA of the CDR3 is TGTGCCAGCATATCAGGGGCCAGCCGTGGTGGCCTTTATAGCAATCAGCCCCAGCATTTT.